This paragraph covers one T cell receptor (beta chain) sequence. The source of the sample is a study of blood T cell repertoires in COVID-19. Participants spanned ages about 18 to 100 years and resided in roughly 22 US areas. Sequenced by immunoSEQ multiplex PCR; TCRdb stores in-frame clones only, minus some. Of some 530,000 clones listed, around nine tenths are singletons. Germline CDR1 and CDR2: SGHRS and YFSETQ. Trimming removed 4 bases from V and 4 bases from J; junction bases left unmatched: 5. This CDR3 comprises 15 residues. J is TRBJ2-7 and V is TRBV5-1; 13 bases line up with TRBD2. What was sequenced was PBMCs or T cells enriched from blood (not recorded which). This clonotype was obtained from a woman aged 55-69 years who had recovered from COVID-19. CDR3 in amino acids: CASSPTSGGVYEQYF. The CDR3 DNA sequence: TGCGCCAGCAGCCCAACTAGCGGGGGGGTATACGAGCAGTACTTC.